This TCR beta chain was captured by sequencing in a study of blood T cell repertoires in COVID-19. Turning to the study itself: The United States, Italy and Spain supplied acute and convalescent COVID-19 samples.

How the authors handled the data: It was from reference gene primer amplification that nucleated cell counts were estimated. Clones were read by immunoSEQ multiplex PCR, and TCRdb kept only the in-frame ones, dropping some. The V and J calls and clone size were taken over from that table, and D and trimming were inferred from the DNA. The sample has around 230,000 clones, roughly 88% seen once; the top ten hold 2.2%. The TCR comes from a man aged 25 to 40 who had recovered from COVID-19. Material: peripheral blood.

As DNA, the CDR3 is TGTGCCAGCAGCGTAGCCCCAGATACCTACGAGCAGTACTTC. Amino acids: CASSVAPDTYEQYF. V is TRBV9 and J is TRBJ2-7; D gene uncertain. Germline V gives CDR1 SGDLS, CDR2 YYNGEE. Trimming shortened V by 0 bases and J by 2 bases, and 9 bases separated the two germline ends. This CDR3 spans 14 amino acids.